These 6 T cell receptor beta chains were all obtained from the same sample, sequenced in a study of Graves' ophthalmopathy and Graves' hyperthyroidism. Scientists amplified the TCR beta CDR3 regions from RNA transcripts. HTBI primers primed a first-round RT-PCR, and a second-round multiplex PCR followed. TCRdb called the multiplex PCR reads again in MiXCR, with one record for every CDR3 protein. This table has 170,000 or so distinct CDR3 sequences, around 39% appearing once. Sequenced input: peripheral blood. The receptors were gathered from a man aged 25-45 years with Graves' ophthalmopathy.

This clonotype was seen at least ten times. The chain uses TRBV12-3 or TRBV12-4 and TRBJ1-2; D might be TRBD1 (5 bases). V lost 6 bases and J lost 4, with 18 bases in between. CDR3 length: 15 amino acids. The CDR3 region is CASSQSLQETYGYTF. In DNA form, the CDR3 reads TGTGCCAGCAGCCAGAGCCTACAGGAGACCTATGGCTACACCTTC.

This clonotype was counted a few times. The junction shows a germline mismatch at one end, possibly a read error. This chain uses TRBV6-1 with TRBJ1-1; 7 bases agree with TRBD1. Germline CDR1 and CDR2: MNHNS and SASEGT. The CDR3 has 14 amino acids. The CDR3 is CASKMGQQNTEVSF. CDR3 bases: TGTGCCAGCAAAATGGGACAGCAGAACACTGAAGTTTCCTTT.

Here the CDR3 reads CASSLGLGNSNQPQHF. Here the CDR3 DNA reads TGTGCCAGCAGCTTAGGTCTAGGTAATAGCAATCAGCCCCAGCATTTT. V is TRBV11-2 and J is TRBJ1-5; the D is unclear. Trimming cost V 1 base and J 0 bases, with 10 bases left between them. This CDR3 spans 16 amino acids. CDR1 and CDR2 (germline): SGHAT, FQNNGV.

This clonotype was seen repeatedly, ten times or more. The gene calls are TRBV7-8 and TRBJ1-1; a weak D match, TRBD1 (5 bases). The CDR3 has 14 amino acids. CDR1 is SGHVS and CDR2 is FQNEAQ in the germline V gene. Trimming stripped 3 bases from V and 4 bases from J, with 12 bases between. CDR3 DNA: TGTGCCAGCAGCTTGACAGATTCTCTCACTGAAGCTTTCTTT. Its protein product is CASSLTDSLTEAFF.

Only one count was recorded for this clonotype. This chain uses TRBV4-1 with TRBJ1-1; TRBD1 matches at 9 bases. Germline CDR1 and CDR2: MGHRA and YSYEKL. The junction had 3 bases not matched to a gene; V was cut back by 3 bases and J by 1 base. This CDR3 comprises 15 residues. CDR3 sequence: CASSHRTGENTEAFF. The CDR3 bases are TGCGCCAGCAGCCACAGGACAGGGGAGAACACTGAAGCTTTCTTT.

In this sample, this clonotype turned up many times. The chain combines TRBV7-2 with TRBJ2-4, with D possibly matching TRBD1 (6 bases). Trimming shortened V by 4 bases and J by 0 bases, and 13 bases separated the two germline ends. This CDR3 comprises 16 residues. In germline, CDR1 is SGHTA, CDR2 FQGNSA. The CDR3 bases are TGTGCCAGCAGCTCCAGGGGACGCGGAGCCAAAAACATTCAGTACTTC. This gives the protein CASSSRGRGAKNIQYF. The whole variable domain, filled in from reference TRBV7-2 and TRBJ2-4, reads GAGVSQSPSNKVTEKGKDVELRCDPISGHTALYWYRQSLGQGLEFLIYFQGNSAPDKSGLPSDRFSAERTGGSVSTLTIQRTQQEDSAVYLCASSSRGRGAKNIQYFGAGTRLSVL.